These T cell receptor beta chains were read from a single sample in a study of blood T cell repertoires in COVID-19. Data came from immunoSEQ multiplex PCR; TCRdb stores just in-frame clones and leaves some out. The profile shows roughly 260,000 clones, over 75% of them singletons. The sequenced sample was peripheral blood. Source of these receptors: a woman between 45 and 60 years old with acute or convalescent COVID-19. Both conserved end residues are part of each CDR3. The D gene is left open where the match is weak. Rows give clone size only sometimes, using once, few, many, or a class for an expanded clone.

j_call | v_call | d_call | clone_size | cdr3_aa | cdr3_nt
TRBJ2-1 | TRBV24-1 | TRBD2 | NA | CATSSSGPYNEQFF | TGTGCCACCAGTTCTAGCGGGCCCTACAATGAGCAGTTCTTC
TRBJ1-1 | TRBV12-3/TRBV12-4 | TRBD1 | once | CASRRDRDTEAFF | TGTGCCAGCAGGAGAGACAGGGACACTGAAGCTTTCTTT
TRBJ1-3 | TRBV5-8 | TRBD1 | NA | CASSYLQGARGNTIYF | TGTGCCAGCAGCTACCTACAGGGGGCGAGGGGAAACACCATATATTTT
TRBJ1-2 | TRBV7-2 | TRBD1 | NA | CASSLDSQGAQGYTF | TGTGCCAGCAGCTTAGACTCACAGGGGGCTCAGGGCTACACCTTC
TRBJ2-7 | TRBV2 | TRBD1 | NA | CASSVLGGGQYF | TGTGCCAGCAGTGTTCTAGGGGGCGGGCAGTACTTC
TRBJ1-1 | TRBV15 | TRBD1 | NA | CATSTTDRMNTEAFF | TGTGCCACCAGCACCACGGACAGGATGAACACTGAAGCTTTCTTT
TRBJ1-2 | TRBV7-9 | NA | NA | CASSTDRTSAYGYTF | TGTGCCAGCAGTACAGACAGAACTTCAGCCTATGGCTACACCTTC
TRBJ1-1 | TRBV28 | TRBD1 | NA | CASSLGTGRGLTEAFF | TGTGCCAGCAGTCTGGGGACAGGGCGGGGTCTTACTGAAGCTTTCTTT
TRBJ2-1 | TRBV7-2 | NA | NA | CASSLAGMGGNEQFF | TGTGCCAGCAGCTTAGCGGGTATGGGGGGCAATGAGCAGTTCTTC
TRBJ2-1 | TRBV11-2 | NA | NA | CASSPSIGSHIYNEQFF | TGTGCCAGCAGCCCTAGCATCGGGAGTCATATCTACAATGAGCAGTTCTTC
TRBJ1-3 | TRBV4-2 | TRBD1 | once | CASSDRGLSSGNTIYF | TGTGCCAGCAGCGACAGGGGTTTAAGCTCTGGAAACACCATATATTTT
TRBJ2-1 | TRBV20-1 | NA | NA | CSATPSSEQFF | TGCAGTGCTACGCCCTCTAGCGAGCAGTTCTTC
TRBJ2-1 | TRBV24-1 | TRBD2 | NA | CATSDLLAGTHNEQFF | TGTGCCACCAGTGATTTACTAGCGGGTACTCACAATGAGCAGTTCTTC
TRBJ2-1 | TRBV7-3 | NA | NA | CASSSSPSSLGEQFF | TGTGCCAGCAGCTCCTCCCCTTCTAGCCTCGGCGAGCAGTTCTTC
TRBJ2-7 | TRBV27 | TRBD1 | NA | CASSFRTGQTYEQYF | TGTGCCAGCAGTTTCCGGACAGGTCAAACCTACGAGCAGTACTTC
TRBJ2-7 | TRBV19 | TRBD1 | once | CASIGRGRDEQYF | TGTGCCAGTATCGGCAGGGGGCGGGACGAGCAGTACTTC
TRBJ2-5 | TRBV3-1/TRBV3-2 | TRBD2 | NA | CASSSLGLDQETQYF | TGTGCCAGCAGCTCGTTGGGACTAGACCAAGAGACCCAGTACTTC
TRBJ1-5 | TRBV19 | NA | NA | CASSIVDSNQPQHF | TGTGCCAGTAGTATTGTAGATAGCAATCAGCCCCAGCATTTT
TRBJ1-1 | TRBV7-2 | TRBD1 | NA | CASSTNRGNTEAFF | TGTGCCAGCAGCACAAACAGGGGAAACACTGAAGCTTTCTTT
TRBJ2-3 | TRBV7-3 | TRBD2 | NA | CASSFPRGSLADTQYF | TGTGCCAGCAGCTTCCCCCGCGGGAGCTTAGCAGATACGCAGTATTTT
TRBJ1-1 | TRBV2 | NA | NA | CATDGGTMNTEAFF | TGTGCCACCGACGGCGGGACTATGAACACTGAAGCTTTCTTT
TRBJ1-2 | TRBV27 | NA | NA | CASSSKDMTYYGYTF | TGTGCCAGCAGTTCTAAGGACATGACATACTATGGCTACACCTTC
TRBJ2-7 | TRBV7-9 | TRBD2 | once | CASSPGTSAQYF | TGTGCCAGCAGCCCAGGGACTAGCGCGCAGTACTTC
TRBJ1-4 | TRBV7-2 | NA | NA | CASSLRESNEKLFF | TGTGCCAGCAGCTTACGGGAATCTAATGAAAAACTGTTTTTT
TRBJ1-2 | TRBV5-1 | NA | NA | CASSPNRAGYTF | TGCGCCAGCAGCCCTAACAGGGCTGGCTACACCTTC
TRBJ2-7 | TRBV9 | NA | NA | CASSRGGQLRPLEQYF | TGTGCCAGCAGCCGCGGAGGACAGTTACGGCCCCTCGAGCAGTACTTC
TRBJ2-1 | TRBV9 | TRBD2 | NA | CASSVRGGTYNEQFF | TGTGCCAGCAGCGTACGGGGGGGCACCTACAATGAGCAGTTCTTC
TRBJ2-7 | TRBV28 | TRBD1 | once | CASRQGATYEQYF | TGTGCCAGCAGACAGGGGGCCACCTACGAGCAGTACTTC
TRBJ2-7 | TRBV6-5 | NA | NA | CASRPGLTYEQYF | TGTGCCAGCAGACCAGGACTGACATACGAGCAGTACTTC
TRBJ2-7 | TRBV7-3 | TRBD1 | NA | CASSLTGTGEYEQYF | TGTGCCAGCAGCCTCACGGGGACAGGGGAGTACGAGCAGTACTTC
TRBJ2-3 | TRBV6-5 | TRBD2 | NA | CASSSLGSGSGDTQYF | TGTGCCAGCAGTTCCCTGGGTAGCGGGAGTGGAGATACGCAGTATTTT
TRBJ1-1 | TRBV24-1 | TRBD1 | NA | CATSDGGQGREGAFF | TGTGCCACCAGTGATGGGGGACAGGGGCGCGAGGGGGCTTTCTTT
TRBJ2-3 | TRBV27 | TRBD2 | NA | CASSAGTSGKGTQYF | TGTGCCAGCAGTGCCGGGACTAGCGGGAAGGGTACGCAGTATTTT
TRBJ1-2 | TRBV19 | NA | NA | CASSIAGLGYTF | TGTGCCAGTAGTATAGCAGGGCTTGGCTACACCTTC
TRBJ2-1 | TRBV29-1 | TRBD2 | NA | CSNLAGVGGDEQFF | TGCAGCAACCTAGCGGGAGTAGGGGGGGATGAGCAGTTCTTC
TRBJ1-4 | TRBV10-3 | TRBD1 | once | CAIKPGQGASTNEKLFF | TGTGCCATCAAACCGGGACAGGGGGCGTCTACTAATGAAAAACTGTTTTTT
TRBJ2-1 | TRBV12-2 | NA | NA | CASRLAIAGTAGLTDNEQFF | TGTGCAAGTCGCTTAGCGATAGCAGGGACTGCGGGCCTGACGGACAATGAGCAGTTCTTC
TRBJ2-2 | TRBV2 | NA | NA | CASSGANTGELFF | TGTGCCAGCAGTGGCGCTAACACCGGGGAGCTGTTTTTT
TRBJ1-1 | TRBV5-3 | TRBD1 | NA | CARSLLRDRGMNTEAFF | TGTGCCAGAAGCTTGTTACGGGACAGAGGGATGAACACTGAAGCTTTCTTT
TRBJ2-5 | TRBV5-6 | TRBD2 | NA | CASSLISGRTQETQYF | TGTGCCAGCAGCTTGATTAGCGGGAGAACCCAAGAGACCCAGTACTTC
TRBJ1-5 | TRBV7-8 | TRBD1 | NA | CASSSPGGQVPNQPQHF | TGTGCCAGCAGCTCACCGGGGGGACAGGTTCCCAATCAGCCCCAGCATTTT
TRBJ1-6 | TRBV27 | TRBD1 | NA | CASNNPGQASPLHF | TGTGCCAGCAATAATCCGGGACAGGCCTCACCCCTCCACTTT
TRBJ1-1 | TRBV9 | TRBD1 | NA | CASTPGQRFMNTEAFF | TGTGCCAGCACCCCGGGACAGAGGTTCATGAACACTGAAGCTTTCTTT
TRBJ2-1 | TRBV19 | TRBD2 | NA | CASSRYPPLAGGNEQFF | TGTGCCAGTAGTAGATACCCCCCGCTAGCGGGAGGCAATGAGCAGTTCTTC
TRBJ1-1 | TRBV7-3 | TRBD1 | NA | CASSPQGAVTEAFF | TGTGCCAGCAGTCCACAGGGGGCCGTCACTGAAGCTTTCTTT
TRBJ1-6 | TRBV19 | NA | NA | CASSLDGIDNSPLHF | TGTGCCAGTAGCCTTGACGGGATCGATAATTCACCCCTCCACTTT
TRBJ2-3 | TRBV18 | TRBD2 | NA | CASSPPWSSGIADTQYF | TGTGCCAGCTCACCACCGTGGAGTAGCGGGATCGCGGATACGCAGTATTTT
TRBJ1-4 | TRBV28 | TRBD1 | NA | CASSQRGPNEKLFF | TGTGCCAGCAGTCAAAGGGGGCCTAATGAAAAACTGTTTTTT
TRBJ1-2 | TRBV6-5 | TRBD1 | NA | CASSYAGTGGLDTF | TGTGCCAGCAGTTACGCCGGGACAGGGGGTTTGGACACCTTC
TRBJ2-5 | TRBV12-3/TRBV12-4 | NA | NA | CASRGLARETQYF | TGTGCCAGCAGGGGCCTAGCACGGGAGACCCAGTACTTC
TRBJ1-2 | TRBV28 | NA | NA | CASSSGSESYTF | TGTGCCAGCAGTTCCGGGTCGGAGAGCTACACCTTC